The 19 T cell receptor beta chains below all came from one sample that was sequenced in a study of cytomegalovirus exposure and HLA in healthy donors. PCR was performed using 60 Vbeta and 13 Jbeta primers. Method: immunoSEQ multiplex PCR; TCRdb's copy keeps in-frame clones and lacks some. This table has around 220,000 clones, around 80% appearing once. The source material was PBMCs. The origin of the receptors is a girl aged 2 to 10 in good health and CMV-seronegative.

The chain employs TRBV4-2 and TRBJ2-7, with 10 bases lining up with TRBD2. CDR1 and CDR2 from the germline V gene are LGHNA and YNFKEQ. This CDR3 region has 17 residues. Trimming cost V 2 bases and J 2 bases; bases outside gene matches: 9. Here the CDR3 reads CASSQRLAGDRAYEQYF. The CDR3 bases are TGTGCCAGCAGCCAACGCCTAGCGGGAGATAGGGCCTACGAGCAGTACTTC.

The chain uses TRBV6-1 and TRBJ1-2; D remains ambiguous. The CDR3 loop spans 13 amino acids. CDR1 MNHNS and CDR2 SASEGT come from the germline V gene. V lost 2 bases and J lost 6, with 10 bases in between. The CDR3 protein is CASSEKGGDGYTF. The CDR3 DNA is TGTGCCAGCAGTGAAAAGGGAGGAGATGGCTACACCTTC.

This rearrangement joins TRBV7-2 to TRBJ2-2; D gene unclear. The CDR3 has 14 amino acids. The germline CDR1 and CDR2 sequences are SGHTA and FQGNSA. The V end was cut by 5 bases, the J end by 3 bases, with 10 bases between. The CDR3 spells CASSPLVYTGELFF. DNA for the CDR3: TGTGCCAGCAGCCCCCTAGTTTACACCGGGGAGCTGTTTTTT.

The chain combines TRBV6-1 with TRBJ2-1; TRBD2 aligns across 8 bases. V dropped 4 bases and J dropped 3; count of bases not matched to a gene: 8. The CDR3 sequence is 16 residues long. Germline values: CDR1 MNHNS, CDR2 SASEGT. The CDR3 reads CASSAVLAVRYNEQFF. The CDR3 coding sequence is TGTGCCAGCAGTGCTGTACTAGCGGTCCGCTACAATGAGCAGTTCTTC.

V is TRBV2 and J is TRBJ2-5; 9 bases are a match to TRBD1. With the DNA end fitting TRBJ2-7 better, the J assignment may be wrong. This CDR3 is 14 amino acids long. Germline CDR1 is SNHLY and CDR2 is FYNNEI. In nucleotides, the CDR3 is TGTGCCAGCGGCCCGGGACAGGGAGTCTACGAGCAGTACTTC. It is translated as CASGPGQGVYEQYF.

The chain's CDR3 is CARGLAGTYEQYF. CDR3 DNA: TGTGCCAGAGGCCTAGCGGGGACCTACGAGCAGTACTTC. The chain has TRBV2 and TRBJ2-7; 9 bases fit TRBD2. Germline-derived CDR1 and CDR2 are SNHLY and FYNNEI. The CDR3 sequence is 13 residues long. The trim removed 9 bases at V and 2 bases at J, leaving 5 bases unmatched.

The chain uses TRBV30 and TRBJ2-1; tentative D call: TRBD2 (6 bases). This CDR3 is 12 amino acids long. Trimming stripped 8 bases from V and 7 bases from J, with 15 bases between. CDR1 GTSNPN and CDR2 SVGIG come from the germline V gene (reference sequence). As DNA, the CDR3 is TGTGCCGCCCCACGGGAGTGGAATGAGCAGTTCTTC. This codes for CAAPREWNEQFF.

This clone was observed a handful of times. The chain joins TRBV29-1 to TRBJ2-3, with a tentative D call TRBD2 (5 bases). The CDR3 consists of 14 residues. V was shortened by 4 bases and J by 3 bases, with 14 bases between the two germline ends. Germline CDR1 reads SQVTM; CDR2 reads ANQGSEA. CDR3 coding DNA: TGCAGCGTTGGCTCAGGAGGACCAACAGATACGCAGTATTTT. Amino acids: CSVGSGGPTDTQYF.

This clone showed up just a few times. V and J are TRBV4-1 and TRBJ2-5; perhaps TRBD1 as D (6 bases). Germline V gives CDR1 MGHRA, CDR2 YSYEKL. The germline V and J ends were trimmed by 0 bases and 2 bases, with 16 bases remaining between them. CDR3 size: 17 residues. CDR3 coding DNA: TGCGCCAGCAGCCAAGAGGGGGCTTGGGTGAGGCAAGAGACCCAGTACTTC. Amino acid sequence: CASSQEGAWVRQETQYF.

This chain links TRBV27 with TRBJ2-7, with TRBD2 matching over 7 bases. Trimming removed 3 bases from V and 3 bases from J; junction bases left unmatched: 8. Germline V gene lookup returns CDR1 MNHEY and CDR2 SMNVEV (reference sequence). The CDR3 runs to 15 residues. CDR3 in amino acids: CASSFPSKRGYEQYF. DNA for the CDR3: TGTGCCAGCAGTTTTCCTAGTAAGCGGGGCTACGAGCAGTACTTC.

Regarding this clone: At the DNA level, this CDR3 is encoded by other sequences in the same sample as well. The rearrangement links TRBV19 to TRBJ2-2; a weak D match, TRBD2 (6 bases). This CDR3 contains 14 residues. Trimming took 6 bases from V and 2 from J, leaving 10 bases between them. Germline loops: CDR1 LNHDA, CDR2 SQIVND (reference sequence). DNA for the CDR3: TGTGCCAGTAGAGCCGGGGGAAACACCGGGGAGCTGTTTTTT. Protein sequence: CASRAGGNTGELFF. Supplemented by reference TRBV19 and TRBJ2-2, the full variable domain reads DGGITQSPKYLFRKEGQNVTLSCEQNLNHDAMYWYRQDPGQGLRLIYYSQIVNDFQKGDIAEGYSVSREKKESFPLTVTSAQKNPTAFYLCASRAGGNTGELFFGEGSRLTVL.

The chain joins TRBV30 to TRBJ2-1; the match to TRBD2 covers 11 bases. J gave up 2 bases and V 6 bases, and 9 bases lay outside the gene matches. The germline V gene encodes CDR1 GTSNPN and CDR2 SVGIG (reference sequence). CDR3 size: 16 residues. CDR3 sequence reads: CACCCGTSGTYNEQFF. DNA for the CDR3: TGTGCCTGTTGTTGCGGGACTAGCGGTACCTACAATGAGCAGTTCTTC.

The table lists this clone with a count of one. The rearrangement uses TRBV2 and TRBJ2-3; 12 bases are a match to TRBD2. Germline loops: CDR1 SNHLY, CDR2 FYNNEI. The CDR3 consists of 15 residues. With 3 bases clipped from V and 6 bases from J, the junction kept 4 bases outside the gene matches. The CDR3 spells CASSDTSGRRDTQYF. For the CDR3, the DNA is TGTGCCAGCAGTGACACTAGCGGGAGGAGGGATACGCAGTATTTT. The whole variable domain, remainder taken from reference TRBV2 and TRBJ2-3, is EPEVTQTPSHQVTQMGQEVILRCVPISNHLYFYWYRQILGQKVEFLVSFYNNEISEKSEIFDDQFSVERPDGSNFTLKIRSTKLEDSAMYFCASSDTSGRRDTQYFGPGTRLTVL.

The chain recombines TRBV15 with TRBJ1-3; 9 bases fit TRBD1. V lost 9 bases and J lost 2; bases outside the gene matches: 11. The CDR3 sequence is 16 residues long. Germline values: CDR1 LNHNV, CDR2 YYDKDF (reference sequence). The CDR3 region has the DNA TGTGCCACGGGACGGGACAGGGAGATCACTGGAAACACCATATATTTT. Translated: CATGRDREITGNTIYF.

J is TRBJ1-5 and V is TRBV7-9, with 11 positions matching TRBD1. J gave up 2 bases and V 8 bases, and 11 bases lay outside the gene matches. This CDR3 contains 17 residues. Germline CDR1 reads SEHNR; CDR2 reads FQNEAQ (reference sequence). CDR3 region: CASALAWTGGGNQPQHF. In DNA, the CDR3 is TGTGCCAGCGCGCTGGCTTGGACAGGGGGCGGCAATCAGCCCCAGCATTTT.

The rearrangement uses TRBV6-4 and TRBJ1-1; D remains ambiguous. The CDR3 totals 12 residues. V was cut by 6 bases and J by 8 bases, with 13 bases left in between. Germline loops: CDR1 MRHNA, CDR2 SNTAGT. The CDR3 region has the DNA TGTGCCAGCAGCTCAGACAATGGGGAAGCTTTCTTT. Protein product: CASSSDNGEAFF.

This clone has a single count. V is TRBV5-6 and J is TRBJ2-7, with a weak D call TRBD2 (5 bases). V was trimmed by 1 base and J by 7 bases, leaving 6 bases between them. The CDR3 covers 11 residues. Germline V lookup: CDR1 SGHDT, CDR2 YYEEEE. This chain's CDR3 is CASSLTGEQYF. In DNA, the CDR3 is TGTGCCAGCAGCTTGACGGGGGAGCAGTACTTC.

The V call is TRBV5-6, the J call TRBJ2-7, with 10 bases that match TRBD1. Losses at the gene ends were 6 bases for V and 2 bases for J; bases not matched to a gene: 11. This CDR3 contains 16 residues. Germline V gene lookup returns CDR1 SGHDT and CDR2 YYEEEE. The CDR3 loop reads CASNFLQGQGAYEQYF. The DNA of the CDR3 is TGTGCCAGCAATTTCCTTCAAGGACAGGGGGCCTACGAGCAGTACTTC.

The genes are TRBV4-2 and TRBJ2-3; 12 bases line up with TRBD2. This CDR3 has 18 residues. The V segment lost 1 base and the J segment 4 bases; nucleotides outside the gene matches: 9. CDR1 and CDR2 (germline): LGHNA, YNFKEQ. As DNA, the CDR3 is TGTGCCAGCAGCCAAGGTGGGCTAGCGGGGGGGCAGGCAGATACGCAGTATTTT. Protein product: CASSQGGLAGGQADTQYF.